A selection of T cell receptor beta chains follows, all from one sample in a study of blood T cell repertoires in COVID-19. Repertoires were generated with immunoSEQ multiplex PCR, while TCRdb's copy carries only in-frame clones and drops some. The sample contains approximately 500,000 clones, roughly 91% of which appear only once. The sample consisted of peripheral blood. Every receptor here comes from a woman in her 50s with COVID-19, enrolled during active disease. CDR3s include the opening cysteine and the closing phenylalanine or tryptophan. D genes are given only for firm matches. The size of a clone is reported for some rows only, either as once, few or many, or as a class for expanded clones.

>TRBV6-5|-|TRBJ2-7|-
CASSYGGLTYEQYF
TGTGCCAGCAGTTACGGTGGCTTAACCTACGAGCAGTACTTC
>TRBV6-5|-|TRBJ2-2|-
CASRSRTDYTGELFF
TGTGCCAGCAGATCACGGACAGACTACACCGGGGAGCTGTTTTTT
>TRBV19|TRBD2|TRBJ2-1|once
CASSPSGGADNEQFF
TGTGCCAGTAGTCCGAGCGGGGGGGCCGACAATGAGCAGTTCTTC
>TRBV28|-|TRBJ2-4|-
CASSSRGGKNIQYF
TGTGCCAGCAGTTCGAGGGGGGGAAAAAACATTCAGTACTTC
>TRBV9|-|TRBJ1-2|-
CASSSLRGTSKCF
TGTGCCAGCAGCAGTTTGAGGGGGACATCCAAGTGCTTC
>TRBV19|-|TRBJ1-1|-
CASSIRTVSTEAFF
TGTGCCAGTAGTATCAGGACAGTGTCCACTGAAGCTTTCTTT
>TRBV30|-|TRBJ2-7|-
CAWIIAGAGEQYF
TGTGCCTGGATCATCGCAGGGGCTGGCGAGCAGTACTTC
>TRBV6-1|TRBD1|TRBJ1-5|few
CASSETRLRQGGLRRQPQHF
TGTGCCAGCAGTGAAACGCGATTGAGACAGGGAGGCCTCCGTAGGCAGCCCCAGCATTTT
>TRBV27|-|TRBJ2-1|-
CASSLKDRGEQFF
TGTGCCAGCAGTTTAAAAGATCGAGGGGAGCAGTTCTTC
>TRBV15|-|TRBJ2-7|-
CATSRGTGTTYEQYF
TGTGCCACCAGCAGAGGGACCGGGACAACCTACGAGCAGTACTTC
>TRBV5-1|-|TRBJ1-3|-
CASSLDSGGGNTIYF
TGCGCCAGCAGCTTGGACTCGGGGGGCGGAAACACCATATATTTT
>TRBV6-5|TRBD1|TRBJ1-1|-
CASSYSADRAYTEAFF
TGTGCCAGCAGTTACTCGGCGGACAGGGCCTACACTGAAGCTTTCTTT
>TRBV7-6|TRBD1|TRBJ2-1|-
CASSSWTGTLSYNEQFF
TGTGCCAGCAGCTCGTGGACAGGCACTTTGTCCTACAATGAGCAGTTCTTC
>TRBV3-1/TRBV3-2|-|TRBJ2-1|-
CASSPAGPAIDEQFF
TGTGCCAGCAGTCCCGCTGGGCCCGCTATAGATGAGCAGTTCTTC
>TRBV6-5|TRBD1|TRBJ1-2|-
CASRPDRASGYTF
TGTGCCAGCAGACCCGACAGGGCGAGTGGCTACACCTTC
>TRBV3-1/TRBV3-2|-|TRBJ1-5|-
CASSPQGNQPQHF
TGTGCCAGCAGCCCCCAGGGCAATCAGCCCCAGCATTTT
>TRBV19|TRBD1|TRBJ1-1|-
CASSPSRDRNTEAFF
TGTGCCAGTAGTCCGTCCCGGGACAGGAACACTGAAGCTTTCTTT
>TRBV19|TRBD1|TRBJ2-1|-
CATKGGRIYNEQFF
TGTGCCACAAAAGGGGGCAGGATTTACAATGAGCAGTTCTTC
>TRBV28|-|TRBJ1-1|-
CASSVGSNTEAFF
TGTGCCAGCAGTGTCGGGTCGAACACTGAAGCTTTCTTT
>TRBV18|-|TRBJ2-3|-
CASSLGSGADTQYF
TGTGCCAGCTCATTGGGCTCGGGAGCAGATACGCAGTATTTT
>TRBV7-9|-|TRBJ2-7|-
CASNFGGTYEQYF
TGTGCCAGCAACTTCGGGGGTACCTACGAGCAGTACTTC
>TRBV5-4|-|TRBJ2-2|-
CASSLGASEGTGELFF
TGTGCCAGCAGCTTGGGAGCTAGCGAGGGGACCGGGGAGCTGTTTTTT
>TRBV5-1|-|TRBJ2-1|-
CASSLQGVPIGGEQFF
TGCGCCAGCAGCTTACAAGGGGTCCCGATTGGCGGTGAGCAGTTCTTC
>TRBV9|-|TRBJ1-2|-
CASSVFPQKTGRGANYGYTF
TGTGCCAGCAGCGTATTCCCCCAAAAAACGGGGCGCGGGGCCAACTATGGCTACACCTTC
>TRBV5-8|TRBD1|TRBJ1-1|-
CASSRQGTEAFF
TGTGCCAGCAGCAGACAGGGGACTGAAGCTTTCTTT
>TRBV11-2|-|TRBJ2-2|-
CASSLNGGPGTGELFF
TGTGCCAGCAGCTTAAACGGGGGGCCCGGCACCGGGGAGCTGTTTTTT
>TRBV9|TRBD2|TRBJ2-5|-
CASSVAVAAGSETQYF
TGTGCCAGCAGCGTTGCGGTAGCAGCGGGATCGGAGACCCAGTACTTC
>TRBV6-6|TRBD1|TRBJ2-7|-
CASSWGQGAVEQYF
TGTGCCAGCAGTTGGGGACAGGGGGCGGTCGAGCAGTACTTC
>TRBV27|TRBD1|TRBJ1-5|-
CASRTGSQPQHF
TGTGCCAGCAGGACAGGGAGCCAGCCCCAGCATTTT
>TRBV27|-|TRBJ1-6|-
CASSSEGFTSPLHF
TGTGCCAGCAGTTCGGAGGGGTTCACTTCACCCCTCCACTTT
>TRBV6-6|TRBD1|TRBJ1-6|-
CASSFDRVGNSPLHF
TGTGCCAGCAGTTTCGACAGGGTGGGTAATTCACCCCTCCACTTT
>TRBV27|TRBD1|TRBJ2-7|-
CASRIRTGGGEQYF
TGTGCCAGCAGAATAAGGACAGGGGGCGGCGAGCAGTACTTC
>TRBV7-9|TRBD2|TRBJ2-7|-
CASSLARGELAYEQYF
TGTGCCAGCAGCTTAGCCCGGGGGGAACTGGCCTACGAGCAGTACTTC
>TRBV6-5|-|TRBJ2-1|-
CASSSQRAFDEQFF
TGTGCCAGCAGTTCCCAGAGGGCCTTCGATGAGCAGTTCTTC
>TRBV28|-|TRBJ2-7|-
CASSGGLTVTYEQYF
TGTGCCAGCTCCGGTGGGTTAACAGTGACCTACGAGCAGTACTTC
>TRBV7-7|-|TRBJ1-3|-
CASSPADHSGNTIYF
TGTGCCAGCAGCCCAGCGGACCACTCTGGAAACACCATATATTTT
>TRBV4-2|TRBD1|TRBJ1-6|-
CASSQEAWTGADNSPLHF
TGTGCCAGCAGCCAAGAAGCGTGGACAGGAGCTGATAATTCACCCCTCCACTTT
>TRBV18|-|TRBJ1-4|-
CASSPIDNDEKLFF
TGTGCCAGCTCACCAATAGACAACGATGAAAAACTGTTTTTT
>TRBV7-3|TRBD1|TRBJ2-2|-
CASSRGQGTGELFF
TGTGCCAGCAGCAGGGGACAGGGGACCGGGGAGCTGTTTTTT
>TRBV7-9|TRBD1|TRBJ2-3|-
CASSLVPGQGADTQYF
TGTGCCAGCAGCTTAGTGCCGGGACAGGGGGCAGATACGCAGTATTTT
>TRBV5-1|-|TRBJ1-2|once
CASSWEVGSGYTF
TGCGCCAGCAGCTGGGAGGTGGGGAGCGGCTACACCTTC
>TRBV6-5|-|TRBJ2-7|once
CASSQLHAGADKYF
TGTGCCAGCAGTCAGCTACACGCAGGCGCGGACAAGTACTTC
>TRBV28|-|TRBJ2-1|-
CASSPLGGGPEEQFF
TGTGCCAGCAGTCCTCTAGGGGGGGGGCCAGAGGAGCAGTTCTTC
>TRBV29-1|-|TRBJ1-1|-
CSAGTQGNTEAFF
TGCAGCGCGGGAACACAGGGAAACACTGAAGCTTTCTTT
>TRBV2|-|TRBJ2-1|-
CASSSPVTGGEIEQFF
TGTGCCAGCAGTTCCCCCGTTACAGGGGGGGAAATTGAGCAGTTCTTC
>TRBV2|-|TRBJ1-1|-
CASSLFQGRNTEAFF
TGTGCCAGCAGCCTATTCCAGGGGAGGAACACTGAAGCTTTCTTT
>TRBV7-9|-|TRBJ1-2|-
CASSLWQTPGYTF
TGTGCCAGCAGCTTATGGCAGACACCCGGCTACACCTTC
>TRBV6-5|TRBD1|TRBJ2-2|-
CAIRQGWNTGELFF
TGTGCCATTAGACAGGGGTGGAACACCGGGGAGCTGTTTTTT
>TRBV6-5|-|TRBJ2-6|-
CASSYFGQPGANVLTF
TGTGCCAGCAGTTACTTTGGACAGCCTGGGGCCAACGTCCTGACTTTC
>TRBV28|-|TRBJ1-2|-
CASSTNGGAYGYTF
TGTGCCAGCAGTACTAACGGTGGGGCCTATGGCTACACCTTC
>TRBV2|-|TRBJ2-3|-
CASSLDSTDTQYF
TGTGCCAGCAGCCTAGACAGCACAGATACGCAGTATTTT
>TRBV7-9|-|TRBJ1-1|-
CASSPGLSDTEAFF
TGTGCCAGCAGTCCCGGACTCAGCGACACTGAAGCTTTCTTT
>TRBV24-1|TRBD1|TRBJ2-1|-
CATSSFRGPKDEQFF
TGTGCCACCAGTAGCTTCAGGGGGCCGAAGGATGAGCAGTTCTTC
>TRBV5-1|-|TRBJ2-2|once
CASSPLWGTYTGELFF
TGCGCCAGCAGCCCTCTGTGGGGGACTTACACCGGGGAGCTGTTTTTT
>TRBV6-6|-|TRBJ2-7|-
CASSYPGLSYEQYF
TGTGCCAGCAGCTATCCGGGACTGAGCTACGAGCAGTACTTC
>TRBV5-6|-|TRBJ2-7|-
CASSLRSGSRSYEQYF
TGTGCCAGCAGCTTGCGGAGCGGGTCCCGATCCTACGAGCAGTACTTC
>TRBV5-1|TRBD1|TRBJ1-2|-
CASSLETGVHGYTF
TGCGCCAGCAGCTTGGAGACAGGGGTTCATGGCTACACCTTC